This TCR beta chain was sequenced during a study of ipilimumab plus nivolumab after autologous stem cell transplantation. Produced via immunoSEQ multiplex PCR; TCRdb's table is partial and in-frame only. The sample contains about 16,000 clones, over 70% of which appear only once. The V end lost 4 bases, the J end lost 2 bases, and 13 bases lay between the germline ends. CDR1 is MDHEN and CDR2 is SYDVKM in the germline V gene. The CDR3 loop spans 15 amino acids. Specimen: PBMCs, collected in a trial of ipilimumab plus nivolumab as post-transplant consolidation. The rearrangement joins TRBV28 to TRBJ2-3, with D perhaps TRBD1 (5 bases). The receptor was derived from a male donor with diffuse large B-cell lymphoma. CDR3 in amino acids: CASSSTGASTDTQYF. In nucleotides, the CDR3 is TGTGCCAGCAGTTCTACAGGAGCCTCCACAGATACGCAGTATTTT.